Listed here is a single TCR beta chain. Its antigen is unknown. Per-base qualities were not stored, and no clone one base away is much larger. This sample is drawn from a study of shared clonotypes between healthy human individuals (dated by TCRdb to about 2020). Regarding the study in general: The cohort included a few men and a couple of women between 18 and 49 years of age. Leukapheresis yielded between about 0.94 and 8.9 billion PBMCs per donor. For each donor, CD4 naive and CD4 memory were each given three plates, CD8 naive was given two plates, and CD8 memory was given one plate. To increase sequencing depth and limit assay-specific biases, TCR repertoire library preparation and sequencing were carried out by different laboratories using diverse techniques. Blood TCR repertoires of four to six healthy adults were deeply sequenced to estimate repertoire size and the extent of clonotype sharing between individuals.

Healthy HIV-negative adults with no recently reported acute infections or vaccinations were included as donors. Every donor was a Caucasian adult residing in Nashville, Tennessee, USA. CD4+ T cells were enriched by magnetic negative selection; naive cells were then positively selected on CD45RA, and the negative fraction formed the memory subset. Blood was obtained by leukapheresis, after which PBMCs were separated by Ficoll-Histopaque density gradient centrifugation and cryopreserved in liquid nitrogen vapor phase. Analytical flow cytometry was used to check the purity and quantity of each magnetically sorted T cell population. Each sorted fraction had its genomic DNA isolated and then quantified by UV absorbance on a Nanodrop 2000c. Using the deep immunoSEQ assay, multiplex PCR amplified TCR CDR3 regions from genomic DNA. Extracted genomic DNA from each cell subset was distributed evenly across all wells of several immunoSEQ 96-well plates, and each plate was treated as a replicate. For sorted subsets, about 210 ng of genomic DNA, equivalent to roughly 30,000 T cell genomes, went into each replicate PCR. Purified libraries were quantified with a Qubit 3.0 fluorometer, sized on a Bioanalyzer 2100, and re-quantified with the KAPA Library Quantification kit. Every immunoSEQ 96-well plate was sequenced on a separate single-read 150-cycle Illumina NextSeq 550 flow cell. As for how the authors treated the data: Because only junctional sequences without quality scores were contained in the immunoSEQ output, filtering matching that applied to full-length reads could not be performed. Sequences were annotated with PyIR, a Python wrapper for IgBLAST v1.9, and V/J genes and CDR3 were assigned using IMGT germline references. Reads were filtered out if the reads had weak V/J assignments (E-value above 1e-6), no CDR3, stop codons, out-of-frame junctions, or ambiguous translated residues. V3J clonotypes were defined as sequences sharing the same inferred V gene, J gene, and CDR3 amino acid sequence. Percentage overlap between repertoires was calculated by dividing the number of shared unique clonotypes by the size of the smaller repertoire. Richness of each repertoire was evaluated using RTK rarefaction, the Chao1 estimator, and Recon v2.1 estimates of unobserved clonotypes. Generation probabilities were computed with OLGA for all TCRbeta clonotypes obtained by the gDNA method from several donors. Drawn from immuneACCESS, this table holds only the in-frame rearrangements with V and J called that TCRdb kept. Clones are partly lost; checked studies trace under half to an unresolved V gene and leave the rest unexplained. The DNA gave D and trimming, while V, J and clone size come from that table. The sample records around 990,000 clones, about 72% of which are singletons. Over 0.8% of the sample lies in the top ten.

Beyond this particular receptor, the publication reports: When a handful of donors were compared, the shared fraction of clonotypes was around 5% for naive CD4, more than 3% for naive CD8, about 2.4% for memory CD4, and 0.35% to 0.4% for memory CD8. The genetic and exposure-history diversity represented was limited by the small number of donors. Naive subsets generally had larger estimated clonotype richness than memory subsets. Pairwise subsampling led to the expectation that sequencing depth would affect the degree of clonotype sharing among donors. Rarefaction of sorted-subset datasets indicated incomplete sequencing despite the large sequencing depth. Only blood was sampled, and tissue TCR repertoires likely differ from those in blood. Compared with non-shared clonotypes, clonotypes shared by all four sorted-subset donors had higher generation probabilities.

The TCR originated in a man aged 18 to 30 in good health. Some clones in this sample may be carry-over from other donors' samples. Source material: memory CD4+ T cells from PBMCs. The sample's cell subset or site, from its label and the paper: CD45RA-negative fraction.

The bases read TGTGCCTGGATAGACCGGCCAGGTTCACCCCTCCACTTT. This gives the protein CAWIDRPGSPLHF. The rearranged chain carries TRBV30 and TRBJ1-6, with an unclear D gene assignment. The CDR3 contains 13 residues, cysteine and phenylalanine counted. The entry retains the CDR3 DNA only, 39 bases that are in frame from base 1. A distance of 13 bases separates the germline ends of V and J, which lose 4 bases and 9 bases respectively. For CDR1 and CDR2, the germline V gene (reference sequence) lists GTSNPN and SVGIG.